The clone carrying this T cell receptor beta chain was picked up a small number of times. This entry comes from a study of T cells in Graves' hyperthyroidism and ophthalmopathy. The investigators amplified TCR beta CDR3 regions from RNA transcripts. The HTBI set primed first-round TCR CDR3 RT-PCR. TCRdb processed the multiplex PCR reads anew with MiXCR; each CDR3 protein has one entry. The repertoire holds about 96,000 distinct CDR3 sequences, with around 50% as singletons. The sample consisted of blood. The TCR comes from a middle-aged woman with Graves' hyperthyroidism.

CDR3 in amino acids: CASTLDREKLFF. CDR3 sequence (DNA): TGTGCCAGCACCCTCGACAGGGAAAAACTGTTTTTT. The chain employs TRBV2 and TRBJ1-4; weak D call: TRBD1 (6 bases). The germline V gene has CDR1 SNHLY and CDR2 FYNNEI. V dropped 7 bases and J dropped 8 bases, with 11 bases sitting between them. The CDR3 runs to 12 residues.